The rows below give T cell receptor beta chains drawn from one sample of a study of blood T cell repertoires in COVID-19. The data were produced by immunoSEQ multiplex PCR, yet TCRdb's version contains in-frame clones alone and is incomplete. The repertoire holds tens of thousands of clones, with under 90% as singletons. Sequences were obtained from peripheral blood. The receptor set was obtained from a human donor in a cohort sampled during active COVID-19. Each CDR3 is given with its conserved first and last residue. A D gene is named only where the DNA matches it firmly. A clone size is listed for some rows: how often the clone was seen (once, few, many), or a class if it is expanded.

clone_size	v_call	j_call	d_call	cdr3_nt	cdr3_aa
once	TRBV5-4	TRBJ1-2	.	TGTGCCAGCAGCTTGGTGGCGGGTAGGGATGGCTACACCTTC	CASSLVAGRDGYTF
once	TRBV5-1	TRBJ2-3	TRBD2	TGCGCCAGCAGCCGTGGACTAGCGGGGTCCACAGATACGCAGTATTTT	CASSRGLAGSTDTQYF
.	TRBV11-2	TRBJ1-2	TRBD1	TGTGCCAGCAGCTTAGAAACAGGGGGCTGGTATGGCTACACCTTC	CASSLETGGWYGYTF
.	TRBV9	TRBJ1-4	.	TGTGCCAGCAGCCCCCGACAGGCAACTAATGAAAAACTGTTTTTT	CASSPRQATNEKLFF
.	TRBV5-8	TRBJ1-6	.	TGTGCCAGCAATATCGGCTATAATTCACCCCTCCACTTT	CASNIGYNSPLHF
.	TRBV7-8	TRBJ2-7	TRBD1	TGTGCCAGCAGCTCCGGGACAGACTACGAGCAGTACTTC	CASSSGTDYEQYF
.	TRBV24-1	TRBJ1-5	.	TGTGCCACCCAGACAGGAACCAACGGCAATCAGCCCCAGCATTTT	CATQTGTNGNQPQHF
few	TRBV29-1	TRBJ1-1	.	TGCAGCGTTGAGCACCCGGGGGGATTCCCCTTT	CSVEHPGGFPF
.	TRBV11-2	TRBJ2-5	.	TGTGCCAGCAGCTTAGAGGGGGCTCTGGAGACCCAGTACTTC	CASSLEGALETQYF
.	TRBV27	TRBJ1-5	.	TGTGCCAGCAGTCCAGGGGTCGGGGCTGGATACAATCAGCCCCAGCATTTT	CASSPGVGAGYNQPQHF
.	TRBV7-9	TRBJ1-2	.	TGTGCCAGCAGCTTTTTAGGGGTGGGCAACTATGGCTACACCTTC	CASSFLGVGNYGYTF
.	TRBV11-2	TRBJ1-1	.	TGTGCCAGCAGCCAAAAGTGGGCTAGCGAAGCTTTCTTT	CASSQKWASEAFF
few	TRBV4-1	TRBJ2-7	TRBD1	TGCGCCAGCAGTCTACAGGGGGGCTACGAGCAGTACTTC	CASSLQGGYEQYF
.	TRBV21-1	TRBJ2-7	.	TGTGCCAGCAGCAAAGAGGGGACTAGCGGACGGCGTCCCTACGAGCAGTACTTC	CASSKEGTSGRRPYEQYF
few	TRBV20-1	TRBJ2-1	.	TGCAGTGCTAGCGCGGACAATGAGCAGTTCTTC	CSASADNEQFF
.	TRBV5-6	TRBJ2-3	TRBD2	TGTGCCAGCAGCGTCAGCGGGGACCCCACAGATACGCAGTATTTT	CASSVSGDPTDTQYF